The T cell receptor (beta chain) described here comes from a study of blood T cell repertoires in COVID-19. TCRdb's table, derived via immunoSEQ multiplex PCR, lists solely in-frame clones and lacks some. The table records 250,000 to 300,000 clones, roughly 89% of them present only once. The CDR3 covers 13 residues. The germline V gene has CDR1 LGHDT and CDR2 YNNKEL (reference sequence). V was shortened by 4 bases and J by 5 bases, with 11 bases between the two germline ends. The V gene is TRBV3-1 (or the pseudogene TRBV3-2), the J gene TRBJ1-2; D not certain. Material: PBMCs or T cells enriched from blood (not recorded which). This TCR was sampled from a woman aged 40 to 55 who had recovered from COVID-19. This CDR3 reads CASSPDGYYGYTF. CDR3 DNA sequence: TGTGCCAGCAGCCCCGACGGGTATTATGGCTACACCTTC.